This TCR beta chain was captured in a study of cytotoxic CD8 clonotypes in ibrutinib-treated CLL. Turning to the study itself: Across the patients, roughly 10 were relapsed/refractory, about 15 treatment-naive and 17 to 18 IGHV unmutated.

Repertoires were generated with immunoSEQ multiplex PCR, while TCRdb's copy carries only in-frame clones and drops some. The sample comprises 250,000 to 350,000 clones, roughly three quarters of which are singletons, and about 5.3% rests with the top ten. V lost 10 bases and J lost 5, with 18 bases in between. CDR3 size: 13 residues. Germline V gives CDR1 SGHVS, CDR2 FNYEAQ. This TCR was recovered from a human donor with chronic lymphocytic leukemia. The sequencing used PBMCs, collected at disease progression, from a patient treated with ibrutinib. This chain uses TRBV7-6 with TRBJ2-7, with D maybe TRBD2 (5 bases). The CDR3 DNA reads TGTGCCACCATGGCGGGTAACGGGCACGAGCAGTACTTC. It specifies CATMAGNGHEQYF.